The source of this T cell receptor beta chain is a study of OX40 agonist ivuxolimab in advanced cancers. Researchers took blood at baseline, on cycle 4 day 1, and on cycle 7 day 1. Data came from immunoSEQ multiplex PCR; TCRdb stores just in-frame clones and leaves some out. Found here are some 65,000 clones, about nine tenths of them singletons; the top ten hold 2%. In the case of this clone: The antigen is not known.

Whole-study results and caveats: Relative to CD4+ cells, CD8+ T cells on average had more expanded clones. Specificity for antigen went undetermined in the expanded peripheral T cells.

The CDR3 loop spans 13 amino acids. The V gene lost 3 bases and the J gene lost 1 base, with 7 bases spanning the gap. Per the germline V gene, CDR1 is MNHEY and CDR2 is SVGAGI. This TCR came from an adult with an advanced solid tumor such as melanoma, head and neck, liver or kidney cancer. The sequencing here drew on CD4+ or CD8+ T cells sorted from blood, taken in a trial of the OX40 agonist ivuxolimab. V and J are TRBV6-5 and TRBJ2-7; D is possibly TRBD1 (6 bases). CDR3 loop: CASSYGQSYEQYF. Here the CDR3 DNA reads TGTGCCAGCAGTTATGGACAGTCCTACGAGCAGTACTTC.